The clone carrying this T cell receptor beta chain has more than one count but fewer than ten. This entry belongs to a study of patients and donors after allogeneic stem cell transplantation. MiXCR was run by TCRdb on the RT-PCR reads, yielding one entry per CDR3 protein. This sample has about 1,900 distinct CDR3 sequences; around 4.6% occur once, and the top ten carry around 30%. The CDR3 extends over 11 amino acids. CDR1 is SGHVS, CDR2 FQNEAQ, per germline. The V end was cut by 2 bases, the J end by 9 bases, with 6 bases between. The sequenced material came from blood, either unsorted or a sorted T cell fraction (not recorded which). The genes are TRBV7-8 and TRBJ2-3; D remains ambiguous. The receptor was derived from a human donor who was either an allogeneic HSCT recipient or a stem cell or donor lymphocyte infusion donor (not recorded which). It is not recorded whose cells these are; they may come from a transplant donor. The CDR3 protein is CASSLMETQYF. In DNA form, the CDR3 reads TGTGCCAGCAGCTTAATGGAGACGCAGTATTTT.